These T cell receptor beta chains were read from a single sample in a study of T cell repertoires in cytomegalovirus infection. TCRdb itself ran the reads through MiXCR, one entry per CDR3 protein. The table has around 130,000 distinct CDR3 sequences, approximately 9.2% seen once; the top ten hold roughly 9.1%. The specimen was PBMCs. The receptors originated from a human donor in good health (CMV status not recorded). Some clones in this sample may be carry-over from other donors' samples. Each CDR3 is given with its conserved first and last residue. D genes are given only for firm matches. Part of the rows lack a size; the others show once, few, many or a class for expanded clones.

TRBV18	TRBJ2-7	-	few	TGTGCCAGCTCACCACCGGAAGGAAGGTCAAGCGAGCAGTACTTC	CASSPPEGRSSEQYF
TRBV5-1	TRBJ1-2	-	-	TGCGCCAGCAGCTTGGAAGGGGTACGGTATGGCTACACCTTC	CASSLEGVRYGYTF
TRBV28	TRBJ2-7	-	many	TGTGCCAGCAGTTTTCCTATAGGACAGCTTAGCTCCTACGAGCAGTACTTC	CASSFPIGQLSSYEQYF
TRBV20-1	TRBJ1-2	-	few	TGCAGTGCTAGACAGCCTTATGGCTACACCTTC	CSARQPYGYTF
TRBV12-3/TRBV12-4	TRBJ2-3	-	many	TGTGCCAGCAGTGGGGGCACAGATACGCAGTATTTT	CASSGGTDTQYF
TRBV29-1	TRBJ2-6	TRBD1	-	TGCAGCGTTCCGGGACAGGGTGGGACTGGGGCCAACGTCCTGACTTTC	CSVPGQGGTGANVLTF
TRBV29-1	TRBJ1-1	-	-	TGCAGCGTTGTAATGTTGGGGGCCGGGAACACTGAAGCTTTCTTT	CSVVMLGAGNTEAFF
TRBV7-9	TRBJ2-5	-	many	TGTGCCAGCAGCCAGACCGAGACCCAGTACTTC	CASSQTETQYF
TRBV7-2	TRBJ1-4	-	many	TGTGCCAGCAGCAGACAGGTTGCAACTAATGAAAAACTGTTTTTT	CASSRQVATNEKLFF
TRBV5-5	TRBJ1-5	-	many	TGTGCCAGCAGCCCCTGGGGCTCCGCGGGGAATCAGCCCCAGCATTTT	CASSPWGSAGNQPQHF
TRBV28	TRBJ2-4	-	many	TGTGCCAGCAGTTTGGGGGCAAGGGCCAAAAACATTCAGTACTTC	CASSLGARAKNIQYF
TRBV11-2	TRBJ1-1	-	many	TGTGCCAGCAGCTTATCCGGGGTAGGTGGTGAAGCTTTCTTT	CASSLSGVGGEAFF
TRBV20-1	TRBJ2-3	-	-	TGCAGTGCTAGGCGGGACACAGATACGCAGTATTTT	CSARRDTDTQYF
TRBV20-1	TRBJ2-5	TRBD1	-	TGCAGTGCAACGGCAGGGACAGGGGCGCAAGAGACCCAGTACTTC	CSATAGTGAQETQYF
TRBV10-3	TRBJ1-5	-	many	TGTGCCATTTCGGACAGCTCGAATCAGCCCCAGCATTTT	CAISDSSNQPQHF
TRBV12-3/TRBV12-4	TRBJ1-1	-	many	TGTGCCAGCAGTCTTTTCCTCACCGGCCACCGCTCACCTGAAGCTTTCTTT	CASSLFLTGHRSPEAFF
TRBV28	TRBJ2-3	-	many	TGTGCCAGCAGTTTAGGAGGCTACCCAGAGGGCACAGATACGCAGTATTTT	CASSLGGYPEGTDTQYF
TRBV6-6	TRBJ2-5	-	many	TGTGCCAGCAGTTACTTAGAGACCCAGTACTTC	CASSYLETQYF
TRBV7-2	TRBJ2-5	-	many	TGTGCCAGCAGCCCGGTTCGACTAGGGGGGACCCAGTACTTC	CASSPVRLGGTQYF
TRBV7-2	TRBJ2-3	TRBD1	many	TGTGCCAGCAGCGGCTCGGGACAGTCATCCGATACGCAGTATTTT	CASSGSGQSSDTQYF
TRBV14	TRBJ1-1	-	few	TGTGCCAGCAGCCGTCCCGGGACGGGGAAGAACACTGAAGCTTTCTTT	CASSRPGTGKNTEAFF
TRBV6-5	TRBJ1-1	-	many	TGTGCCAGCAGCTACCGGGGAGGAGGAGCTTTCTTT	CASSYRGGGAFF
TRBV12-3/TRBV12-4	TRBJ2-7	TRBD2	many	TGTGCCAGCAGCGACGGGGGGGGGGCCTACGAGCAGTACTTC	CASSDGGGAYEQYF
TRBV7-8	TRBJ1-6	-	many	TGTGCCAGCAGCTCGCGGGGGGGCGATTCACCCCTCCACTTT	CASSSRGGDSPLHF
TRBV12-5	TRBJ1-5	TRBD1	many	TGTGCTAGTGGTTTGGTACTGGGACAGGGAAATCAGCCCCAGCATTTT	CASGLVLGQGNQPQHF
TRBV7-2	TRBJ2-1	TRBD2	many	TGTGCCAGCAGCTCCGTAGCGGGGGGCTACAATGAGCAGTTCTTC	CASSSVAGGYNEQFF
TRBV2	TRBJ1-6	TRBD1	-	TGTGCCAGCAGTGAACAGGGGGCGAATTCACCCCTCCACTTT	CASSEQGANSPLHF
TRBV6-1	TRBJ1-5	TRBD1	many	TGTGCCAGCAGTCCGGTCACAGGGGACTCCTATAGCAATCAGCCCCAGCATTTT	CASSPVTGDSYSNQPQHF
TRBV29-1	TRBJ2-5	-	few	TGCAGCGTTGACAGGGGTACGCGGGAGACCCAGTACTTC	CSVDRGTRETQYF
TRBV20-1	TRBJ2-7	-	-	TGCAGTGCCGGAGGGGGCCTATACGAGCAGTACTTC	CSAGGGLYEQYF
TRBV5-1	TRBJ2-7	-	many	TGCGCCAGCAGCTCTTCGACAGGGACTACCTACGAGCAGTACTTC	CASSSSTGTTYEQYF
TRBV6-1	TRBJ1-1	-	many	TGTGCCAGCAACCCTATGAACACTGAAGCTTTCTTT	CASNPMNTEAFF
TRBV6-1	TRBJ1-5	-	many	TGTGCCAGCAGTGACACAGCGGGGCGCAATCAGCCCCAGCATTTT	CASSDTAGRNQPQHF
TRBV6-5	TRBJ1-1	-	many	TGTGCCAGCAGTACAGTAGTGAACACTGAAGCTTTCTTT	CASSTVVNTEAFF
TRBV7-6	TRBJ2-7	-	many	TGTGCCAGCAGCTTATCACGTGAGGGTTTCGAGCAGTACTTC	CASSLSREGFEQYF
TRBV11-1	TRBJ2-7	TRBD1	many	TGTGCCAGCAGCTCCCGGGACAGAGTTATAACCTACGAGCAGTACTTC	CASSSRDRVITYEQYF
TRBV12-3/TRBV12-4	TRBJ2-3	-	-	TGTGCCAGCAGGTCGATACGCACAGATACGCAGTATTTT	CASRSIRTDTQYF
TRBV7-2	TRBJ2-7	TRBD1	many	TGTGCCAGCAGCAAGACAGGGAATGGCGAGCAGTACTTC	CASSKTGNGEQYF
TRBV6-8	TRBJ1-6	TRBD1	many	TGTGCCAGCAGATGGGGACAGGGGAAATCACCCCTCCACTTT	CASRWGQGKSPLHF
TRBV28	TRBJ1-1	TRBD1	-	TGTGCCAGCAGTTCTATTCCCGGACAGGGTCCCACTGAAGCTTTCTTT	CASSSIPGQGPTEAFF
TRBV28	TRBJ1-1	-	few	TGTGCCAGCAGTTTAGGCAGACTTGGTGAAGCTTTCTTT	CASSLGRLGEAFF
TRBV12-3/TRBV12-4	TRBJ1-2	-	many	TGTGCCAGCAGCGCGACTACCCTTTCGGGCAGGGCGTATGGCTACACCTTC	CASSATTLSGRAYGYTF
TRBV20-1	TRBJ2-3	-	-	TGCAGTGCTAGAGATGTTTGGGGGTCGAGCACAGATACGCAGTATTTT	CSARDVWGSSTDTQYF
TRBV30	TRBJ1-2	-	-	TGTGCCTGGAAGCCTTCACTCTATGGCTACACCTTC	CAWKPSLYGYTF
TRBV6-1	TRBJ1-6	TRBD1	many	TGTGCCAGCAGCCGTCGGACAGGGGGCTCTAGCTCCTATAATTCACCCCTCCACTTT	CASSRRTGGSSSYNSPLHF
TRBV6-6	TRBJ2-1	TRBD1	many	TGTGCCAGCAGTGTGACAGGGAATGAGCAGTTCTTC	CASSVTGNEQFF
TRBV19	TRBJ1-4	-	many	TGTGCCAGTAGTATACAGGGGACTAATGAAAAACTGTTTTTT	CASSIQGTNEKLFF
TRBV2	TRBJ2-3	-	few	TGTGCCAGCAGTGAAGCAGGAAAGGGCTACACAGATACGCAGTATTTT	CASSEAGKGYTDTQYF
TRBV11-2	TRBJ2-3	TRBD2	many	TGTGTTAGTTCGCTAGCGGCCGTAGATACGCAGTATTTT	CVSSLAAVDTQYF
TRBV7-2	TRBJ2-2	-	many	TGTGCCAGCTACGGGTCGGCGGCCGGGGAGCTGTTTTTT	CASYGSAAGELFF